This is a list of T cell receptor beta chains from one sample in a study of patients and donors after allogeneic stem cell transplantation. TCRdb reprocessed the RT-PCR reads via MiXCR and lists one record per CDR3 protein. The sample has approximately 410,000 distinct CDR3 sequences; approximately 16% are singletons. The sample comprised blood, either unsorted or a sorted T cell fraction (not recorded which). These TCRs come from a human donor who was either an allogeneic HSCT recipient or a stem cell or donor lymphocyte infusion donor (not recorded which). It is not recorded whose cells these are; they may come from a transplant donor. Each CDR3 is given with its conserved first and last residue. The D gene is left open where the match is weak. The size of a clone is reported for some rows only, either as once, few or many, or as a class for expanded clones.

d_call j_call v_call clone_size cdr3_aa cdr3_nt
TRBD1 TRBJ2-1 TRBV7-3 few CASSFTSDRYNEQFF TGTGCCAGCAGCTTCACCTCGGACAGGTACAATGAGCAGTTCTTC
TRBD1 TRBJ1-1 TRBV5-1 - CASSSGQGVAFF TGCGCCAGCAGCTCCGGACAGGGAGTGGCTTTCTTT
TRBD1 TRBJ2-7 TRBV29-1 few CSVEDRGSSYEQYF TGCAGCGTTGAAGACAGGGGGAGCTCCTACGAGCAGTACTTC
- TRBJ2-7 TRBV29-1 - CSARDGRLGWYF TGCAGCGCCCGGGACGGCCGACTCGGTTGGTACTTC
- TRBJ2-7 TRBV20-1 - CSALGHYDSYEQYF TGCAGTGCCCTGGGACACTACGACTCCTACGAGCAGTACTTC
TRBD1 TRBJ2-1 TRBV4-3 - CASSQDGPGQGGINEQFF TGCGCCAGCAGCCAAGATGGCCCGGGACAGGGTGGTATCAATGAGCAGTTCTTC
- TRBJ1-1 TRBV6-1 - CASSPLFRGLNTEAFF TGTGCCAGCAGTCCCTTGTTCAGGGGACTGAACACTGAAGCTTTCTTT
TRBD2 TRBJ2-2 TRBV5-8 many CASSRTSGSTNTGELFF TGTGCCAGCAGCCGGACTAGCGGGAGTACAAACACCGGGGAGCTGTTTTTT
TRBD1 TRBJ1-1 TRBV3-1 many CASSQVRQGRGTEAFF TGTGCCAGCAGCCAGGTCAGACAGGGAAGGGGTACTGAAGCTTTCTTT
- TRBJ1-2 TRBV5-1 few CASSFNWGLTYGYTF TGCGCCAGCAGCTTTAATTGGGGGCTTACCTATGGCTACACCTTC
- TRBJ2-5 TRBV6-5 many CASSYYLAGETQYF TGTGCCAGCAGTTACTACCTAGCAGGGGAGACCCAGTACTTC
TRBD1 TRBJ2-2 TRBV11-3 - CASSIQGEGELFF TGTGCCAGCAGCATACAGGGGGAAGGGGAGCTGTTTTTT
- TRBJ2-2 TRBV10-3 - CAISESGELFF TGTGCCATCAGTGAAAGCGGGGAGCTGTTTTTT
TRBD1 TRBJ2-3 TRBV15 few CATSRTGSDTQYF TGTGCCACCAGCAGGACAGGGAGCGATACGCAGTATTTT
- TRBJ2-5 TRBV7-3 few CASSLEVASTWETQYF TGTGCCAGCAGCTTAGAAGTGGCCAGCACATGGGAGACCCAGTACTTC